This T cell receptor beta chain was sequenced in a study of CD8 T cells in ankylosing spondylitis. Ten or more counts support this clonotype. Its antigen is not identified. Using quantitative 5'-RACE with molecular barcodes, the authors made TCR beta libraries. TCRdb called the 5' RACE reads again in MiXCR, with one record for every CDR3 protein. The repertoire holds 25,000 or so distinct CDR3 sequences, with 7.9% as singletons. Study-wide findings and caveats: Existing reports had already noted some motif variants in reactive arthritis synovial fluid and blood. A motif of under 10 highly homologous TCR beta variants was seen as apparently characteristic of ankylosing spondylitis blood.

Sequencing was carried out using blood. This clonotype was sampled from a male donor with ankylosing spondylitis or in good health (not recorded which).

The CDR3 is CASSFGRNYEQFF. CDR3 DNA sequence: TGCGCCAGCAGCTTTGGCCGTAACTATGAGCAGTTCTTC. V and J are TRBV5-1 and TRBJ2-1; D is uncertain. The germline V gene has CDR1 SGHRS and CDR2 YFSETQ. Between the trimmed V and J ends, which lost 2 bases and 8 bases, there was a span of 11 bases. The CDR3 runs 13 residues.